A single sample is the source of the 13 T cell receptor beta chains below, sequenced in a study of cytomegalovirus exposure and HLA in healthy donors. Use of 60 Vbeta and 13 Jbeta primers characterized the PCR. The repertoire was sequenced with immunoSEQ multiplex PCR; TCRdb's copy has only in-frame clones and lacks some. The table shows tens of thousands of clones, with nearly 70% occurring only once. The specimen sequenced was PBMCs. Receptor source: a woman between 50 and 59 years old in good health and CMV-seropositive.

The J gene is TRBJ2-5, the V gene TRBV28; D may be TRBD1 (5 bases). The DNA matches TRBJ2-7 better at its end, which makes the J call doubtful. Germline V gene sequence: CDR1 MDHEN, CDR2 SYDVKM. The CDR3 contains 14 residues. CDR3 protein: CASSLVGDAYEQYF. CDR3 nucleotide sequence: TGTGCCAGCAGTTTGGTAGGGGATGCCTACGAGCAGTACTTC.

V is TRBV29-1 and J is TRBJ2-1; D perhaps matches TRBD2 (5 bases). Germline loops: CDR1 SQVTM, CDR2 ANQGSEA. CDR3 size: 13 residues. V dropped 6 bases and J dropped 4 bases, with 13 bases sitting between them. The CDR3 is CSVKGDPYNEQFF. The CDR3 coding sequence is TGCAGCGTAAAGGGAGACCCTTACAATGAGCAGTTCTTC.

V and J are TRBV28 and TRBJ1-5, with TRBD1 as a possible D gene (5 bases). This CDR3 spans 15 amino acids. V dropped 4 bases and J dropped 3 bases, with 13 bases sitting between them. Germline V gene data show CDR1 as MDHEN and CDR2 as SYDVKM. This CDR3 reads CASSYPRGTNQPQHF. In DNA, the CDR3 is TGTGCCAGCAGTTATCCCCGCGGGACCAATCAGCCCCAGCATTTT.

V gene TRBV5-6 combines with J gene TRBJ1-2, with D unclear. V dropped 2 bases and J dropped 4 bases, with 24 bases sitting between them. The CDR3 runs 18 residues. Germline V gene sequence: CDR1 SGHDT, CDR2 YYEEEE. In DNA, the CDR3 is TGTGCCAGCAGCTTTGGTGGCGGTTCTGAGGGATCCATCTATGGCTACACCTTC. Translating it yields CASSFGGGSEGSIYGYTF.

The chain carries TRBV11-2 and TRBJ2-1; possibly TRBD2 for D (6 bases). Germline lookup yields CDR1 SGHAT and CDR2 FQNNGV. This CDR3 is built from 17 residues. V was cut by 8 bases and J by 1 base, with 21 bases left in between. In nucleotides, the CDR3 is TGTGCCAGCGAATCAACAAAGCGGGTAATGTCCTACAATGAGCAGTTCTTC. Protein product: CASESTKRVMSYNEQFF.

The chain recombines TRBV5-1 with TRBJ2-3; no firm D call. The CDR3 covers 13 residues. Between the trimmed V and J ends, which lost 3 bases and 0 bases, there was a span of 5 bases. Per the germline V gene, CDR1 is SGHRS and CDR2 is YFSETQ. In DNA form, the CDR3 reads TGCGCCAGCAGCTCTTCTAGCACAGATACGCAGTATTTT. Encoded protein: CASSSSSTDTQYF.

V and J are TRBV10-3 and TRBJ1-1; 9 nucleotides align to TRBD1. The junction had 2 bases not matched to a gene; V was cut back by 6 bases and J by 0 bases. Looked up from germline, CDR1 is ENHRY and CDR2 is SYGVKD. CDR3 length: 14 residues. The CDR3 DNA reads as TGTGCCATCAGGGGACAGGGCGTGAACACTGAAGCTTTCTTT. Amino acids: CAIRGQGVNTEAFF.

The chain is built from TRBV28 and TRBJ1-1; no clear D gene. Germline V gene data show CDR1 as MDHEN and CDR2 as SYDVKM. The CDR3 is 14 residues long. Trimming cost V 6 bases and J 1 base, with 12 bases left between them. This CDR3 reads CASRTQVSNTEAFF. As DNA, the CDR3 is TGTGCCAGCAGGACCCAGGTGTCGAACACTGAAGCTTTCTTT.

This clone was picked up a small number of times. The chain links TRBV5-5 to TRBJ2-5; maybe TRBD1 (5 bases). The last part of the DNA fits TRBJ2-7 better; the J call may be wrong. The CDR3 loop spans 13 amino acids. The germline gives CDR1 SGHKS, CDR2 YYEKEE (reference sequence). CDR3 sequence (DNA): TGTGCCAGCAGCTTGAGTACAGGCACCGAGCAGTACTTC. It encodes CASSLSTGTEQYF.

This rearrangement joins TRBV11-2 to TRBJ2-7, with 8 nucleotides matching TRBD1. V lost 3 bases, J lost 3 bases, and 4 bases stayed unmatched. The CDR3 totals 14 residues. Germline CDR1 SGHAT, CDR2 FQNNGV. The chain's CDR3 is CASSFGTGNYEQYF. CDR3 nucleotide sequence: TGTGCCAGCAGCTTCGGGACAGGTAACTACGAGCAGTACTTC.

The J gene is TRBJ2-5, the V gene TRBV5-4, with 15 bases aligning to TRBD2. The CDR3 contains 20 residues. The germline gives CDR1 SGHNT, CDR2 YYREEE (reference sequence). The V gene end was trimmed by 0 bases and the J gene end by 3 bases; junction bases not matched to a gene: 12. The CDR3 DNA reads TGTGCCAGCAGCTTGGGATGGAGGGGACTAGCGGGAGGTCCAGAAGAGACCCAGTACTTC. Amino acid sequence: CASSLGWRGLAGGPEETQYF.

This chain uses TRBV7-6 with TRBJ2-5; no definite D call. CDR3 length equals 12 residues. Deletions cut 5 bases from V and 5 bases from J, with 9 bases between. CDR1 is SGHVS, CDR2 FNYEAQ, per germline. This CDR3 reads CASSPIRETQYF. The CDR3 DNA sequence: TGTGCCAGCAGCCCAATACGGGAGACCCAGTACTTC.

V is TRBV2 and J is TRBJ2-3; 10 nucleotides match TRBD2. The trim removed 6 bases at V and 2 bases at J, leaving 14 bases unmatched. The germline gives CDR1 SNHLY, CDR2 FYNNEI. The CDR3 is 18 amino acids. The CDR3 is CASSHSSGRAWDTDTQYF. The CDR3 DNA reads TGTGCCAGCAGCCATTCCAGCGGGAGGGCCTGGGACACAGATACGCAGTATTTT.